This T cell receptor beta chain came from a study of early stage breast cancer tumors. This clone came up a few times. The germline V gene encodes CDR1 MNHEY and CDR2 SMNVEV (reference sequence). The V end was cut by 2 bases, the J end by 1 base, with 9 bases between. The CDR3 extends over 15 amino acids. TCRdb's copy holds only in-frame clones and misses some; the assay was immunoSEQ multiplex PCR. Of 30,000 or so clones in the sample, 70% to 75% were seen once. Sequenced: blood. This TCR derives from a person aged 35 to 50 with breast cancer. The chain carries TRBV27 and TRBJ2-1; D ambiguous. CDR3 nucleotide sequence: TGTGCCAGCAGTTTAGGCCCTGGGTCCTACAATGAGCAGTTCTTC. Translated, it gives CASSLGPGSYNEQFF.